The 22 T cell receptor beta chains in this list originate from one sample, sequenced in a study of Ad26.COV2.S vaccination and SARS-CoV-2 variants. The method was immunoSEQ multiplex PCR; TCRdb's version includes in-frame clones alone and lacks a portion of them. The sample lists hundreds of thousands of clones, 88% seen once, with around 5.8% in the top ten. Treatment of the sample: 19 received Ad26.COV2.S at low or high dose, single or two shots; several received placebo; per-sample allocation not given. Samples were taken on day 63 after the first vaccine or placebo injection. Source: peripheral blood, taken in a trial of Ad26.COV2.S vaccine versus placebo. The receptors come from a person aged 18-60 years who received the Ad26.COV2.S COVID-19 vaccine or a placebo.

Comment on this clone: One end of the junction varies from germline; a read error may be responsible. This chain links TRBV11-2 with TRBJ2-7; no reliable D call. The CDR3 extends over 16 amino acids. Germline CDR1 is SGHAT and CDR2 is FQNNGV. CDR3 DNA sequence: TGTGCCAGCAGCGTAGAGAGCCACTCCCGAACCTACGAGCAGTACTTC. Its translation: CASSVESHSRTYEQYF.

The chain joins TRBV19 to TRBJ2-6; D uncertain. This CDR3 is 15 amino acids long. Germline loops: CDR1 LNHDA, CDR2 SQIVND (reference sequence). With 5 bases removed from V and 3 bases from J, the gap between germline ends came to 11 bases. CDR3 sequence reads: CASSPPGGGANVLTF. The CDR3 DNA follows: TGTGCCAGTAGTCCCCCGGGTGGTGGGGCCAACGTCCTGACTTTC. Full variable domain (remainder filled in from reference TRBV19 and TRBJ2-6): DGGITQSPKYLFRKEGQNVTLSCEQNLNHDAMYWYRQDPGQGLRLIYYSQIVNDFQKGDIAEGYSVSREKKESFPLTVTSAQKNPTAFYLCASSPPGGGANVLTFGAGSRLTVL.

This clone was counted a single time. The chain uses TRBV6-5 and TRBJ2-5; D not certain. V lost 6 bases and J 2 bases, leaving 10 bases between the germline ends. Germline values: CDR1 MNHEY, CDR2 SVGAGI. This CDR3 has 13 residues. CDR3 nucleotides: TGTGCCAGCAGGAACAGCTTGCAAGAGACCCAGTACTTC. This gives the protein CASRNSLQETQYF.

The gene calls are TRBV28 and TRBJ1-5, with 8 bases aligning to TRBD1. V gave up 6 bases and J gave up 7 bases; unmatched junction bases: 11. Per the germline V gene, CDR1 is MDHEN and CDR2 is SYDVKM. The CDR3 loop spans 15 amino acids. CDR3 sequence: CASRPPTGDGQPQHF. In nucleotides, the CDR3 is TGTGCCAGCAGGCCACCGACAGGGGACGGCCAGCCCCAGCATTTT. Full variable domain (missing parts from reference TRBV28 and TRBJ1-5): DVKVTQSSRYLVKRTGEKVFLECVQDMDHENMFWYRQDPGLGLRLIYFSYDVKMKEKGDIPEGYSVSREKKERFSLILESASTNQTSMYLCASRPPTGDGQPQHFGDGTRLSIL.

The DNA for the CDR3 is TGCGCCAGCAGCCAAGACATCCCCCGGGACAGATCCTACGAGCAGTACTTC. Its translation is CASSQDIPRDRSYEQYF. V is TRBV4-3 and J is TRBJ2-7, with 7 nucleotides matching TRBD1. The CDR3 covers 17 residues. J was trimmed by 1 base and V by 0 bases; bases with no gene match: 9. In germline, CDR1 is LGHNA, CDR2 YSLEER.

The chain has TRBV3-1 (or the pseudogene TRBV3-2) and TRBJ2-2; D unresolved. V lost 3 bases and J 3 bases, leaving 5 bases between the germline ends. Germline V gives CDR1 LGHDT, CDR2 YNNKEL (reference sequence). The CDR3 covers 13 residues. The CDR3 nucleotides read TGTGCCAGCAGCCACTCCTACACCGGGGAGCTGTTTTTT. Translated: CASSHSYTGELFF.

This chain joins TRBV3-1 (or the pseudogene TRBV3-2) and TRBJ2-7; TRBD2 aligns across 10 bases. Trimming at V came to 1 base and at J to 2 bases, leaving 8 bases not matched to a gene. Germline loops: CDR1 LGHDT, CDR2 YNNKEL (reference sequence). The CDR3 length is 17 residues. The CDR3 DNA reads TGTGCCAGCAGCCAAGTGTTCTCTAGCGGGAGTCCCTACGAGCAGTACTTC. Protein product: CASSQVFSSGSPYEQYF.

V and J are TRBV3-1 (or the pseudogene TRBV3-2) and TRBJ1-3; D not resolved. This CDR3 is 16 amino acids long. The V end was cut by 3 bases, the J end by 0 bases, with 12 bases between. Germline V CDR1 and CDR2: LGHDT, YNNKEL (reference sequence). CDR3 nucleotide sequence: TGTGCCAGCAGCCAGAAGACCGTACCCTCTGGAAACACCATATATTTT. This codes for CASSQKTVPSGNTIYF.

The table lists this clone with a few counts. The CDR3 reads CASSARNSPLHF. The CDR3 nucleotides are TGTGCCAGCAGCGCCCGTAATTCACCCCTCCACTTT. This sequence joins TRBV9 and TRBJ1-6; no clear D. Germline V gene lookup returns CDR1 SGDLS and CDR2 YYNGEE. CDR3 length: 12 amino acids. Trimming removed 3 bases at V and 6 bases at J, with 4 bases between.

The chain recombines TRBV7-2 with TRBJ1-2; D is unclear. Germline V gene sequence: CDR1 SGHTA, CDR2 FQGNSA. V dropped 5 bases and J dropped 1 base, with 8 bases sitting between them. This CDR3 is built from 13 residues. For the CDR3, the DNA is TGTGCCAGCAGCCGCCGAGGTAACTATGGCTACACCTTC. Protein product: CASSRRGNYGYTF. Combining the CDR3 with reference TRBV7-2 and TRBJ1-2 gives the whole variable domain GAGVSQSPSNKVTEKGKDVELRCDPISGHTALYWYRQSLGQGLEFLIYFQGNSAPDKSGLPSDRFSAERTGGSVSTLTIQRTQQEDSAVYLCASSRRGNYGYTFGSGTRLTVV.

This clone was found a few times. The chain employs TRBV7-6 and TRBJ2-7; D gene ambiguous. This CDR3 spans 13 amino acids. CDR1 and CDR2 (germline): SGHVS, FNYEAQ. V was trimmed by 3 bases and J by 0 bases, leaving 6 bases between them. Written as DNA, the CDR3 is TGTGCCAGCAGCTTGTATCTCTCCTACGAGCAGTACTTC. This codes for CASSLYLSYEQYF.

The V and J genes are TRBV7-9 and TRBJ1-4, with D perhaps TRBD1 (6 bases). Trimming took off 1 base at V and 8 bases at J, with 14 bases between the two ends. The CDR3 totals 15 residues. Per the germline V gene, CDR1 is SEHNR and CDR2 is FQNEAQ (reference sequence). CDR3 sequence reads: CASSLVFRGREKLFF. CDR3 DNA sequence: TGTGCCAGCAGCTTAGTCTTCAGGGGAAGGGAAAAACTGTTTTTT.

The chain employs TRBV18 and TRBJ2-5; 8 bases agree with TRBD1. CDR1 is KGHSH, CDR2 LQKENI, per germline. The ends lost 6 bases at V and 5 bases at J; junction bases unmatched: 5. The CDR3 consists of 13 residues. The CDR3 loop reads CASSSTGGETQYF. In nucleotides, the CDR3 is TGTGCCAGCTCGTCCACAGGGGGGGAGACCCAGTACTTC.

This clone was detected only once. V is TRBV7-9 and J is TRBJ2-7; TRBD1 agrees at 9 bases. J was trimmed by 6 bases and V by 5 bases; bases with no gene match: 11. Germline values: CDR1 SEHNR, CDR2 FQNEAQ (reference sequence). This CDR3 is built from 15 residues. The CDR3 spells CASSPQGQGLGEQYF. The CDR3 DNA follows: TGTGCCAGCAGCCCCCAAGGACAGGGGCTCGGCGAGCAGTACTTC. The full variable domain, with the rest looked up from reference TRBV7-9 and TRBJ2-7, is DTGVSQNPRHKITKRGQNVTFRCDPISEHNRLYWYRQTLGQGPEFLTYFQNEAQLEKSRLLSDRFSAERPKGSFSTLEIQRTEQGDSAMYLCASSPQGQGLGEQYFGPGTRLTVT.

The rearrangement links TRBV30 to TRBJ2-1; 8 bases fit TRBD2. The CDR3 loop spans 17 amino acids. Germline CDR1 reads GTSNPN; CDR2 reads SVGIG (reference sequence). J gave up 0 bases and V 0 bases, and 7 bases lay outside the gene matches. The CDR3 DNA is TGTGCCTGGAGTGTACCGGGGGGGGAGAGCTCCTACAATGAGCAGTTCTTC. The encoded protein is CAWSVPGGESSYNEQFF.

The V and J genes are TRBV18 and TRBJ2-1; 7 bases fit TRBD2. This CDR3 spans 14 amino acids. CDR1 is KGHSH and CDR2 is LQKENI in the germline V gene. Trimming at V came to 6 bases and at J to 2 bases, leaving 4 bases not matched to a gene. The chain's CDR3 is CASSPSGTYNEQFF. The CDR3 DNA reads as TGTGCCAGCTCTCCTAGCGGAACCTACAATGAGCAGTTCTTC.

This clone was seen only once. The CDR3 is CASSEMGRVGEQYF. CDR3 nucleotide sequence: TGTGCCAGCAGTGAAATGGGCAGGGTAGGCGAGCAGTACTTC. The rearrangement links TRBV25-1 to TRBJ2-7; TRBD1 might be the D (5 bases). The V end lost 2 bases, the J end lost 6 bases, and 14 bases lay between the germline ends. The CDR3 extends over 14 amino acids. CDR1 is MGHDK and CDR2 is SYGVNS in the germline V gene.

This CDR3 reads CASSLKGGASYNSPLHF. CDR3 bases: TGTGCCAGCAGCTTAAAGGGTGGGGCCTCCTATAATTCACCCCTCCACTTT. The chain is built from TRBV13 and TRBJ1-6, with D possibly matching TRBD1 (5 bases). V was trimmed by 2 bases and J by 0 bases, leaving 11 bases between them. Germline CDR1 and CDR2: PRHDT and FYEKMQ (reference sequence). The CDR3 covers 17 residues.

The chain carries TRBV7-8 and TRBJ1-6, with 7 bases identical to TRBD1. After removal of 5 bases from V and 6 bases from J, the junction contained 10 bases not matched to a gene. This CDR3 spans 16 amino acids. Germline-derived CDR1 and CDR2 are SGHVS and FQNEAQ. Written as DNA, the CDR3 is TGTGCCAGCAGCCCCAGCCGGACAGGCGGTAATTCACCCCTCCACTTT. Protein product: CASSPSRTGGNSPLHF.

The chain is built from TRBV7-2 and TRBJ1-1, with 10 bases that match TRBD1. The CDR3 covers 18 residues. The V gene end was trimmed by 5 bases and the J gene end by 4 bases; junction bases not matched to a gene: 16. Germline CDR1 is SGHTA and CDR2 is FQGNSA. The CDR3 DNA is TGTGCCAGCAGCCCCAGGACAGGGGGAAAACTAAGGAGCACTGAAGCTTTCTTT. Its translation: CASSPRTGGKLRSTEAFF.

J is TRBJ2-3 and V is TRBV7-9, with 14 bases aligning to TRBD2. The length of the CDR3 is 16 residues. The germline CDR1 and CDR2 sequences are SEHNR and FQNEAQ (reference sequence). The V gene end was trimmed by 5 bases and the J gene end by 4 bases; junction bases not matched to a gene: 5. The CDR3 here is CASSLRTSGGSDTQYF. As DNA, the CDR3 is TGTGCCAGCAGCCTAAGGACTAGCGGGGGGTCAGATACGCAGTATTTT.

The chain carries TRBV9 and TRBJ2-1; D is unclear. This CDR3 is built from 13 residues. Per the germline V gene, CDR1 is SGDLS and CDR2 is YYNGEE. Trimming stripped 2 bases from V and 7 bases from J, with 10 bases between. The CDR3 nucleotides are TGTGCCAGCAGCGTCAGTCAGGCGAATGAGCAGTTCTTC. It is translated as CASSVSQANEQFF.